This TCR beta chain appears in the sequencing data of a study of blood T cells in healthy people across ages. Together with a sample-barcoded 5' primer, a J-beta primer mix was included in a second PCR lasting roughly 6 to 12 cycles. MiXCR, applied by TCRdb to the 5' RACE reads, yields one record per CDR3 protein. This sample has 550,000 to 600,000 distinct CDR3 sequences, with roughly 29% found just once. The CDR3 totals 14 residues. CDR1 is MNHNS and CDR2 is SASEGT in the germline V gene. Trimming cost V 3 bases and J 6 bases, with 13 bases left between them. This TCR came from a woman between 70 and 85 years old in good health. Sequenced: blood. The chain carries TRBV6-1 and TRBJ2-3, with D perhaps matching TRBD2 (6 bases). CDR3 in DNA: TGTGCCAGCAGTGACCAAGGGGCGGGGGATACGCAGTATTTT. Translation gives CASSDQGAGDTQYF.